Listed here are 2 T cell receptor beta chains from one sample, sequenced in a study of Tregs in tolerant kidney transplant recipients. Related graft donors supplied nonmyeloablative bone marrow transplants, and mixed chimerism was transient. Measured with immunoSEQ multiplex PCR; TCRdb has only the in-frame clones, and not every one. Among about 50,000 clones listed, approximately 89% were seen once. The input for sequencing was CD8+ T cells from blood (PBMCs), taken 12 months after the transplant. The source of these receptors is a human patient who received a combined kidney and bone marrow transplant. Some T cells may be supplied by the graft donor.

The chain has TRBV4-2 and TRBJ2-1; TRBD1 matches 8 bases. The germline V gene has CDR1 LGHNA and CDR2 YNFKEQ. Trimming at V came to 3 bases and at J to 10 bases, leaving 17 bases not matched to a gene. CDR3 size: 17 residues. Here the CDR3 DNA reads TGTGCCAGCAGCCAGCGTTACAGGGGGTTTCTTTTTCGGGAGCAGTTCTTC. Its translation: CASSQRYRGFLFREQFF.

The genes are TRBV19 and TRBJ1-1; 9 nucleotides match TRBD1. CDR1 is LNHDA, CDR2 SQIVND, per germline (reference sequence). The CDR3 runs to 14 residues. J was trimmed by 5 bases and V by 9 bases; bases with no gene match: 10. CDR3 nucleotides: TGTGCCAGCCGTATGACAGGGGGTTTTACTGAAGCTTTCTTT. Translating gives CASRMTGGFTEAFF.